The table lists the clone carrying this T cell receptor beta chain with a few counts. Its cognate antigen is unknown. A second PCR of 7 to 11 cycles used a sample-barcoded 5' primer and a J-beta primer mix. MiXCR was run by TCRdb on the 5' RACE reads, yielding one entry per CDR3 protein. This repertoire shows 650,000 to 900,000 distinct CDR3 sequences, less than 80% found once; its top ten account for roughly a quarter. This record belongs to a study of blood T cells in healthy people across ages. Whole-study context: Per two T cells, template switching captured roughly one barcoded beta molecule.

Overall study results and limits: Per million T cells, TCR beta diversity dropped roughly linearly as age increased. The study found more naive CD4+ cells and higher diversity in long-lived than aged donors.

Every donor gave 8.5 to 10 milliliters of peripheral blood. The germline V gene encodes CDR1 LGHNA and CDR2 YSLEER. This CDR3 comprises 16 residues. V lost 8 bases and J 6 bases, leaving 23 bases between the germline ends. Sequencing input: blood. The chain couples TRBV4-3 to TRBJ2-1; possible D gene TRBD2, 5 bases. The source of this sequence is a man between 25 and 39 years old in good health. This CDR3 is CASGKGGRAGVNEQFF. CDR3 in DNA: TGCGCCAGCGGGAAAGGCGGGCGAGCTGGGGTCAATGAGCAGTTCTTC.